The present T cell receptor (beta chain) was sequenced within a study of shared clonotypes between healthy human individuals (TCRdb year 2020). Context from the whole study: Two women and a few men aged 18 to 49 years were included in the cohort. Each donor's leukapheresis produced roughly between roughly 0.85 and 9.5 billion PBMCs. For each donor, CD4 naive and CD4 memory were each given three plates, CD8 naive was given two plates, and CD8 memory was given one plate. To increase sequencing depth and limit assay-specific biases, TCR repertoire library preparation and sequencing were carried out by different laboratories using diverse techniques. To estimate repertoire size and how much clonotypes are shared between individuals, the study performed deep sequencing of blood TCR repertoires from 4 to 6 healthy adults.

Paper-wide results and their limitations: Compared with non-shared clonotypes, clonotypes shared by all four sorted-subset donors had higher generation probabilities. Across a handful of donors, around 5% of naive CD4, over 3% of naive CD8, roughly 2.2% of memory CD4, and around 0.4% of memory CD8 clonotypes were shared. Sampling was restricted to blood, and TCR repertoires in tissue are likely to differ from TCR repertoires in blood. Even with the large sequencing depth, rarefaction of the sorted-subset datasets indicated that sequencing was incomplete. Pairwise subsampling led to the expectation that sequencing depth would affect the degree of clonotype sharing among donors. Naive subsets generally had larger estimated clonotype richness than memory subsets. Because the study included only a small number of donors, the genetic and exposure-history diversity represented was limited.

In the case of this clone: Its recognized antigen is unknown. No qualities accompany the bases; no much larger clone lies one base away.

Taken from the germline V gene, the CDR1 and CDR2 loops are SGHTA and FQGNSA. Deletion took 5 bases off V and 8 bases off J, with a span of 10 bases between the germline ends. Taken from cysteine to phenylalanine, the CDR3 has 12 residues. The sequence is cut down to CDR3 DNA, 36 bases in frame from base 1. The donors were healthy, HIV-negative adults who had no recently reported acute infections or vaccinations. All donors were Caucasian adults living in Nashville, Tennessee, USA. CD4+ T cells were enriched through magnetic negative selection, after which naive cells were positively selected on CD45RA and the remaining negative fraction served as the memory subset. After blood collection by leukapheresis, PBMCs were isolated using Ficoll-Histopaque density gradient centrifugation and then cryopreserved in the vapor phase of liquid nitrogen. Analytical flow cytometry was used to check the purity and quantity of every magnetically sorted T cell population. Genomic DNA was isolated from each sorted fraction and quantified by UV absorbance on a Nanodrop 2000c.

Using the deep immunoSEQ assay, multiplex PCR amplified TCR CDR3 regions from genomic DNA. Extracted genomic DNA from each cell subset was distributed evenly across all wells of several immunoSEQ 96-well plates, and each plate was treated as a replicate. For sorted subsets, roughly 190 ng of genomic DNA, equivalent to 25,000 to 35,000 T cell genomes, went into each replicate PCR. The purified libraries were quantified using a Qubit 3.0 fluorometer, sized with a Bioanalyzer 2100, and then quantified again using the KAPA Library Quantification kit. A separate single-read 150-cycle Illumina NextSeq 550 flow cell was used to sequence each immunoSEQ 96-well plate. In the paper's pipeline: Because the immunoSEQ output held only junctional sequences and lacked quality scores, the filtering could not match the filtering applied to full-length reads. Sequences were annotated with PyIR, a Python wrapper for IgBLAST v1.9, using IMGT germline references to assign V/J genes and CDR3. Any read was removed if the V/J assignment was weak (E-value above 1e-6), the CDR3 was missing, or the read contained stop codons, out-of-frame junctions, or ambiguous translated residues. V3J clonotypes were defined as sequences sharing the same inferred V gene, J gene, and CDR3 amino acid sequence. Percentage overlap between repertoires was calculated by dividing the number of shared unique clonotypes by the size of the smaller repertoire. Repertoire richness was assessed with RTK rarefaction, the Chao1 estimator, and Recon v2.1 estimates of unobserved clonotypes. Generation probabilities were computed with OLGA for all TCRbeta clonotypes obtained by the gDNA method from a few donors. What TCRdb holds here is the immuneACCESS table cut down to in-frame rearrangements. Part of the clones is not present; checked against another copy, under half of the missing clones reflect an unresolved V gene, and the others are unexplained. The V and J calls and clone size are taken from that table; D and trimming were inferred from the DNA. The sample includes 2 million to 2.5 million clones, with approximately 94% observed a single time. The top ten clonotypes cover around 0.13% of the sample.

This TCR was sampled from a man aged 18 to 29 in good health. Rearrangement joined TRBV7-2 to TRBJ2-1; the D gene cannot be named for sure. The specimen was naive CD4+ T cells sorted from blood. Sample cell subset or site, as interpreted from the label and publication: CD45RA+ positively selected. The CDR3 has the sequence CASSRAVDEQFF. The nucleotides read TGTGCCAGCAGCCGGGCGGTGGATGAGCAGTTCTTC.